The source of this T cell receptor beta chain is a study of control samples from healthy donors and cancer patients. V shed 1 base, J shed 4 bases, and the junction held 6 bases outside the gene matches. This CDR3 contains 17 residues. Per the germline V gene, CDR1 is MGHRA and CDR2 is YSYEKL. Assay: immunoSEQ multiplex PCR; the TCRdb copy retains only in-frame clones and omits some. In the table there are about 180,000 clones, about 90% of which are singletons. The chain employs TRBV4-1 and TRBJ2-1; 11 bases match TRBD2. The sequencing sample was made of blood. This TCR was recovered from a woman aged 45-59 years in good health. The CDR3 spells CASSQVAGGLFYNEQFF. CDR3 DNA: TGCGCCAGCAGCCAAGTAGCGGGGGGGCTCTTTTACAATGAGCAGTTCTTC.